A single sample gave rise to the 8 T cell receptor beta chains below, sequenced in a study of shared clonotypes between healthy human individuals. TCRdb keeps only in-frame clones here, not all; method: immunoSEQ multiplex PCR. The sample includes roughly 650,000 clones, 97% of them seen just once. The source material was naive CD4+ T cells sorted from blood. Subset here: CD45RA+ positively selected. The receptors come from a woman aged 25 to 39 in good health.

The chain has TRBV7-3 and TRBJ2-4, with D tentatively TRBD2 (6 bases). CDR3 length equals 16 residues. V lost 6 bases, J lost 0 bases, and 15 bases lay in between. CDR1 SGHTA and CDR2 FQGTGA come from the germline V gene. The CDR3 DNA is TGTGCCAGCAGTCCCCAAGCGGGTGGAGCCAAAAACATTCAGTACTTC. Translated, it gives CASSPQAGGAKNIQYF. The variable domain in full, completed from reference TRBV7-3 and TRBJ2-4, reads GAGVSQTPSNKVTEKGKYVELRCDPISGHTALYWYRQSLGQGPEFLIYFQGTGAADDSGLPNDRFFAVRPEGSVSTLKIQRTERGDSAVYLCASSPQAGGAKNIQYFGAGTRLSVL.

This chain joins TRBV30 and TRBJ2-3; D could derive from TRBD1 or TRBD2 (6 bases each). V shed 5 bases and J shed 4 bases, with 10 bases lying between them. The CDR3 runs 12 residues. Germline lookup yields CDR1 GTSNPN and CDR2 SVGIG (reference sequence). CDR3 in DNA: TGTGCCTGGGAGAGGGGGGCAGATACGCAGTATTTT. This encodes CAWERGADTQYF.

V and J are TRBV4-1 and TRBJ2-5, with TRBD1 identical over 7 bases. Trimming at V came to 0 bases and at J to 11 bases, leaving 15 bases not matched to a gene. CDR3 length: 16 residues. In germline, CDR1 is MGHRA, CDR2 YSYEKL. CDR3 protein: CASSQEGTRGKWEQYF. DNA for the CDR3: TGCGCCAGCAGCCAAGAAGGTACCAGGGGGAAGTGGGAGCAGTACTTC.

This clone came up once. The rearrangement uses TRBV10-1 and TRBJ1-2; no reliable D call. V was shortened by 3 bases and J by 7 bases, with 9 bases between the two germline ends. This CDR3 contains 12 residues. The germline gives CDR1 WNHNN, CDR2 SYGVQD (reference sequence). CDR3 sequence reads: CASSDSSIGYTF. Written as DNA, the CDR3 is TGCGCCAGCAGTGACAGTTCTATTGGCTACACCTTC.

The V gene is TRBV15, the J gene TRBJ2-4; 7 nucleotides match TRBD1. Trimming took 1 base from V and 0 from J; bases not matched to a gene: 15. The CDR3 extends over 20 amino acids. The germline gives CDR1 LNHNV, CDR2 YYDKDF (reference sequence). The CDR3: CATSRARTGETSRAKNIQYF. For the CDR3, the DNA is TGTGCCACCAGCAGAGCGCGGACAGGTGAAACTTCTCGAGCCAAAAACATTCAGTACTTC.

The chain is built from TRBV5-5 and TRBJ2-7, with TRBD1 identical over 12 bases. CDR1 and CDR2 (germline): SGHKS, YYEKEE (reference sequence). The CDR3 extends over 16 amino acids. With V trimmed by 6 bases and J by 2 bases, 9 bases remained unmatched. The CDR3 nucleotides are TGTGCCAGCATTGCCTACCGGGACAGGGGGCCCTACGAGCAGTACTTC. It translates to CASIAYRDRGPYEQYF. The full variable domain, in which reference TRBV5-5 and TRBJ2-7 provide the parts outside the CDR3, is DAGVTQSPTHLIKTRGQQVTLRCSPISGHKSVSWYQQVLGQGPQFIFQYYEKEERGRGNFPDRFSARQFPNYSSELNVNALLLGDSALYLCASIAYRDRGPYEQYFGPGTRLTVT.

The J gene is TRBJ2-7, the V gene TRBV11-2; TRBD2 might be the D (5 bases). The germline gives CDR1 SGHAT, CDR2 FQNNGV. V lost 2 bases and J 7 bases, leaving 18 bases between the germline ends. This CDR3 is built from 15 residues. Written as DNA, the CDR3 is TGTGCCAGCAGCTTAACTGTTCTGGATTCGGGAGAGCAGTACTTC. Translated: CASSLTVLDSGEQYF.

Written as DNA, the CDR3 is TGTGCCAGCTCACCCGGGACAGGGGGCCACGAGCAGTACTTC. Its translation: CASSPGTGGHEQYF. V usage is TRBV18 and J usage is TRBJ2-7; TRBD1 agrees at 12 bases. The germline CDR1 and CDR2 sequences are KGHSH and LQKENI. This CDR3 contains 14 residues. J was trimmed by 5 bases and V by 3 bases; bases with no gene match: 2.